The clone carrying this T cell receptor beta chain was recorded many times. This sample is drawn from a study of T cells in Graves' hyperthyroidism and ophthalmopathy. The CDR3 regions of TCR beta were amplified from RNA transcripts. The HTBI primer set served for first-round RT-PCR of the TCR CDR3. One entry per CDR3 protein results from TCRdb running MiXCR on the multiplex PCR reads. Of about 380,000 distinct CDR3 sequences in the sample, 14% were seen once. The CDR3 runs 15 residues. The germline V and J ends were trimmed by 6 bases and 3 bases, with 19 bases remaining between them. Germline V gene lookup returns CDR1 DFQATT and CDR2 SNEGSKA (reference sequence).

This sequence joins TRBV20-1 and TRBJ2-3; the D call may be TRBD1 or TRBD2 (5 bases each). The TCR was taken from a woman aged 30 to 39 with Graves' ophthalmopathy. The specimen sequenced was blood. CDR3 loop: CSAPNRGPTTDTQYF. CDR3 DNA sequence: TGCAGTGCACCAAACCGGGGCCCCACTACAGATACGCAGTATTTT.